A single T cell receptor beta chain is shown here with its context. The sample is drawn from a study of T cells in Graves' hyperthyroidism and ophthalmopathy. It was RNA transcripts that yielded the amplified TCR beta CDR3 regions. A set of HTBI primers served as the primers for a first-round RT-PCR of the TCR CDR3. TCRdb ran MiXCR on the multiplex PCR reads and lists one entry per CDR3 protein. This table holds under 350,000 distinct CDR3 sequences, over 15% found once. This CDR3 is 14 amino acids long. The germline V gene encodes CDR1 DFQATT and CDR2 SNEGSKA (reference sequence). Trimming removed 7 bases from V and 5 bases from J; junction bases left unmatched: 13.

The chain recombines TRBV20-1 with TRBJ2-5; 7 bases fit TRBD2. The sample comprised blood. This clonotype was sampled from a woman aged 55-69 years with Graves' ophthalmopathy. CDR3 coding DNA: TGCAGTGTTCAAAAGCGGGAAGGTGGGGAGACCCAGTACTTC. Its translation: CSVQKREGGETQYF.